One sample yielded the 29 T cell receptor beta chains listed below, sequenced in a study of cytomegalovirus exposure and HLA in healthy donors. 60 Vbeta and 13 Jbeta primers were used in PCR. The protocol was immunoSEQ multiplex PCR, while the TCRdb copy is restricted to in-frame clones and leaves out a portion. Altogether under 110,000 clones are present, roughly 74% being singletons, with the ten largest covering roughly 2.5%. Sequencing was carried out using PBMCs. Source of these receptors: a man aged 35-49 years in good health and CMV-seronegative.

The CDR3 coding sequence is TGCAGCGTTGGGGTGAGGGGAGGTCCTACCAATTCACCCCTCCACTTT. As protein: CSVGVRGGPTNSPLHF. This chain uses TRBV29-1 with TRBJ1-6, with D maybe TRBD1 (5 bases). Germline CDR1 is SQVTM and CDR2 is ANQGSEA. The CDR3 is made up of 16 amino acids. Trimming shortened V by 4 bases and J by 7 bases, and 20 bases separated the two germline ends. Drawing the rest from reference TRBV29-1 and TRBJ1-6, the complete variable domain is SAVISQKPSRDICQRGTSLTIQCQVDSQVTMMFWYRQQPGQSLTLIATANQGSEATYESGFVIDKFPISRPNLTFSTLTVSNMSPEDSSIYLCSVGVRGGPTNSPLHFGNGTRLTVT.

The gene calls are TRBV25-1 and TRBJ1-3, with D unresolved. CDR1 and CDR2 (germline): MGHDK, SYGVNS. The V gene lost 3 bases and the J gene lost 0 bases, with 9 bases spanning the gap. The CDR3 is 15 amino acids. The CDR3 loop reads CASSETRSSGNTIYF. As DNA, the CDR3 is TGTGCCAGCAGTGAGACTCGAAGCTCTGGAAACACCATATATTTT.

V and J are TRBV5-5 and TRBJ2-3; D may be TRBD2 (5 bases). CDR3 length: 15 residues. The V gene lost 4 bases and the J gene lost 2 bases, with 14 bases spanning the gap. Germline V gene lookup returns CDR1 SGHKS and CDR2 YYEKEE (reference sequence). DNA for the CDR3: TGTGCCAGCAGCCCCTCGGCGGGTCTCACAGATACGCAGTATTTT. This gives the protein CASSPSAGLTDTQYF. The entire variable domain, with the rest obtained from reference TRBV5-5 and TRBJ2-3, is as follows: DAGVTQSPTHLIKTRGQQVTLRCSPISGHKSVSWYQQVLGQGPQFIFQYYEKEERGRGNFPDRFSARQFPNYSSELNVNALLLGDSALYLCASSPSAGLTDTQYFGPGTRLTVL.

CDR3 sequence (DNA): TGTGCCAGCGTTTGGGCACGGAATAGCAATCAGCCCCAGCATTTT. Its translation is CASVWARNSNQPQHF. V gene TRBV6-1 combines with J gene TRBJ1-5; D uncertain. Germline CDR1 is MNHNS and CDR2 is SASEGT. The CDR3 loop spans 15 amino acids. V was shortened by 8 bases and J by 0 bases, with 14 bases between the two germline ends.

V usage is TRBV10-3 and J usage is TRBJ1-6, with 9 bases fitting TRBD1. The CDR3 is 15 amino acids. The V gene's germline CDR1 is ENHRY and CDR2 SYGVKD. Germline trimming cut 10 bases from V and 9 bases from J; bases unmatched to any gene: 13. The CDR3 DNA sequence: TGTGCCACAACGGGACAGGGAGATCTTGCTTCACCCCTCCACTTT. Residues: CATTGQGDLASPLHF.

This clone was observed a handful of times. This chain connects TRBV29-1 to TRBJ1-1; D is perhaps TRBD1 (6 bases). The CDR3 has 14 amino acids. Germline values: CDR1 SQVTM, CDR2 ANQGSEA. The V gene lost 5 bases and the J gene lost 1 base, with 14 bases spanning the gap. CDR3 in amino acids: CSVSPGASNTEAFF. In nucleotides, the CDR3 is TGCAGCGTTTCCCCAGGGGCCTCGAACACTGAAGCTTTCTTT.

This clone turned up a few times. The chain employs TRBV11-3 and TRBJ2-7; D is possibly TRBD2 (5 bases). Trimming cost V 5 bases and J 1 base, with 9 bases left between them. This CDR3 region has 13 residues. Germline V gene data show CDR1 as SGHNT and CDR2 as YENEEA. DNA of the CDR3: TGTGCCAGCAGCCACCGAGGGTCCTACGAGCAGTACTTC. Its protein product is CASSHRGSYEQYF.

Of note for this clone: Other DNA sequences in this specimen translate into the identical CDR3. The chain employs TRBV5-8 and TRBJ1-5; weak D call: TRBD1 (6 bases). Looked up from germline, CDR1 is SGHTS and CDR2 is YDEGEE. Deletions cut 8 bases from V and 2 bases from J, with 8 bases between. The CDR3 length is 12 residues. The CDR3 sequence: CASRQGNQPQHF. For the CDR3, the DNA is TGTGCCAGTCGACAGGGCAATCAGCCCCAGCATTTT. Filled out from reference TRBV5-8 and TRBJ1-5, the complete variable domain reads EAGVTQSPTHLIKTRGQQATLRCSPISGHTSVYWYQQALGLGLQFLLWYDEGEERNRGNFPPRFSGRQFPNYSSELNVNALELEDSALYLCASRQGNQPQHFGDGTRLSIL.

This sequence joins TRBV10-2 and TRBJ2-3; 10 nucleotides match TRBD2. The V gene's germline CDR1 is WSHSY and CDR2 SAAADI. V shed 0 bases and J 4 bases; nucleotides not matched to a gene: 4. The CDR3 runs to 16 residues. The CDR3 sequence: CASSESQRGGADTQYF. In DNA, the CDR3 is TGCGCCAGCAGTGAGTCCCAGCGGGGGGGCGCAGATACGCAGTATTTT.

This sequence joins TRBV19 and TRBJ1-2, with unresolved D. Germline V gives CDR1 LNHDA, CDR2 SQIVND (reference sequence). The CDR3 is 13 residues long. Trimming took 6 bases from V and 8 from J, leaving 16 bases between them. CDR3 sequence (DNA): TGTGCCAGTAGCTTCGGCGGCTCGAGAGGCTACACCTTC. Translation gives CASSFGGSRGYTF.

This sequence joins TRBV18 and TRBJ2-2, with 7 bases identical to TRBD1. CDR1 KGHSH and CDR2 LQKENI come from the germline V gene. CDR3 length: 14 residues. The trim removed 6 bases at V and 5 bases at J, leaving 6 bases unmatched. CDR3 sequence reads: CASSRDSITGELFF. Written as DNA, the CDR3 is TGTGCCAGCTCCAGGGACAGTATAACCGGGGAGCTGTTTTTT.

Only a few counts were recorded for this clone. CDR3 coding DNA: TGTGCCAGCAGCCCCACCCTCCCTGAGCCGGAGACCCAGTACTTC. Protein product: CASSPTLPEPETQYF. V and J are TRBV2 and TRBJ2-5; no clear D gene. CDR1 SNHLY and CDR2 FYNNEI come from the germline V gene. CDR3 length: 15 residues. With 6 bases removed from V and 5 bases from J, the gap between germline ends came to 19 bases.

The chain combines TRBV5-4 with TRBJ2-5, with D hard to call. The CDR3 runs 13 residues. Trimming removed 0 bases at V and 5 bases at J, with 8 bases between. Germline CDR1 and CDR2: SGHNT and YYREEE (reference sequence). The DNA of the CDR3 is TGTGCCAGCAGCTTGGACTCCCGGGAGACCCAGTACTTC. Translation: CASSLDSRETQYF. Filled out from reference TRBV5-4 and TRBJ2-5, the complete variable domain reads ETGVTQSPTHLIKTRGQQVTLRCSSQSGHNTVSWYQQALGQGPQFIFQYYREEENGRGNFPPRFSGLQFPNYSSELNVNALELDDSALYLCASSLDSRETQYFGPGTRLLVL.

To note about this clone: This CDR3 is also generated by other DNA sequences in the sample. This chain links TRBV2 with TRBJ1-1; 11 bases fit TRBD1. The junction had 2 bases not matched to a gene; V was cut back by 5 bases and J by 3 bases. Germline lookup yields CDR1 SNHLY and CDR2 FYNNEI. The CDR3 is made up of 14 amino acids. CDR3 DNA sequence: TGTGCCAGCAGTAGGACAGGGGGCGACACTGAAGCTTTCTTT. Translation: CASSRTGGDTEAFF.

Only a few counts were recorded for this clone. The V call is TRBV7-9, the J call TRBJ2-5, with a weak D call TRBD1 (5 bases). CDR3 length: 15 amino acids. Germline V gene data show CDR1 as SEHNR and CDR2 as FQNEAQ (reference sequence). V was trimmed by 5 bases and J by 7 bases, leaving 20 bases between them. In nucleotides, the CDR3 is TGTGCCAGCAGCCCGAACTCGACCAGCAGGGCGACCCAGTACTTC. It is translated as CASSPNSTSRATQYF.

V is TRBV19 and J is TRBJ1-1, with D perhaps matching TRBD1 (5 bases). Germline loops: CDR1 LNHDA, CDR2 SQIVND (reference sequence). V lost 6 bases, J lost 5 bases, and 13 bases lay in between. This CDR3 has 13 residues. CDR3 bases: TGTGCCAGTAGCATTACAGGACGTACTGAAGCTTTCTTT. Protein sequence: CASSITGRTEAFF.

This clone was recorded only once. A read error may account for a junction end that differs from germline. The rearrangement uses TRBV13 and TRBJ1-2; D is ambiguous. The CDR3 spans 14 residues. Germline V gene lookup returns CDR1 PRHDT and CDR2 FYEKMQ (reference sequence). CDR3: CASSENPRLYGYAF. The CDR3 region has the DNA TGTGCCAGCAGCGAAAACCCCAGGCTCTATGGCTACGCCTTC.

The chain joins TRBV7-6 to TRBJ2-2, with 15 bases lining up with TRBD2. Germline trimming cut 5 bases from V and 1 base from J; bases unmatched to any gene: 8. This CDR3 region has 19 residues. Germline values: CDR1 SGHVS, CDR2 FNYEAQ. CDR3 sequence: CASSLRTSGGALNTGELFF. In DNA form, the CDR3 reads TGTGCCAGCAGCCTCAGGACTAGCGGGGGGGCCTTGAACACCGGGGAGCTGTTTTTT.

The chain employs TRBV28 and TRBJ1-1, with D perhaps TRBD1 (5 bases). Germline V gene lookup returns CDR1 MDHEN and CDR2 SYDVKM. The CDR3 is made up of 12 amino acids. Trimming took off 2 bases at V and 11 bases at J, with 12 bases between the two ends. The CDR3 spells CASSLTGLGAFF. CDR3 DNA sequence: TGTGCCAGCAGTTTAACAGGTCTGGGGGCTTTCTTT. Supplemented by reference TRBV28 and TRBJ1-1, the full variable domain reads DVKVTQSSRYLVKRTGEKVFLECVQDMDHENMFWYRQDPGLGLRLIYFSYDVKMKEKGDIPEGYSVSREKKERFSLILESASTNQTSMYLCASSLTGLGAFFGQGTRLTVV.

This chain links TRBV7-8 with TRBJ1-5, with TRBD1 as a possible D gene (5 bases). V gave up 4 bases and J gave up 0 bases, with 10 bases separating them. The CDR3 loop spans 15 amino acids. From germline, CDR1 is SGHVS and CDR2 FQNEAQ. In DNA, the CDR3 is TGTGCCAGCAGCTCATCCGGGGGTAGCAATCAGCCCCAGCATTTT. This sequence encodes CASSSSGGSNQPQHF.

The V and J genes are TRBV16 and TRBJ1-3, with a possible D match to TRBD1 (5 bases). This CDR3 has 14 residues. Trimming stripped 4 bases from V and 2 bases from J, with 9 bases between. Germline lookup yields CDR1 KGHSY and CDR2 FQNENV. CDR3 in DNA: TGTGCCAGCAGCCTAAGGGGCCCTGGAAACACCATATATTTT. Amino acids: CASSLRGPGNTIYF.

The chain uses TRBV11-3 and TRBJ2-1, with TRBD2 matching 12 bases. Germline loops: CDR1 SGHNT, CDR2 YENEEA. V lost 1 base, J lost 8 bases, and 6 bases stayed unmatched. The CDR3 totals 16 residues. The CDR3 spells CASSLGLTSGGDEQFF. For the CDR3, the DNA is TGTGCCAGCAGCTTAGGTCTGACTAGCGGGGGTGATGAGCAGTTCTTC. Filled out from reference TRBV11-3 and TRBJ2-1, the complete variable domain reads EAGVVQSPRYKIIEKKQPVAFWCNPISGHNTLYWYLQNLGQGPELLIRYENEEAVDDSQLPKDRFSAERLKGVDSTLKIQPAELGDSAVYLCASSLGLTSGGDEQFFGPGTRLTVL.

The rearrangement links TRBV2 to TRBJ1-2, with D perhaps TRBD1 (6 bases). Per the germline V gene, CDR1 is SNHLY and CDR2 is FYNNEI. CDR3 length: 15 residues. Trimming pared 3 bases from V and 5 bases from J, leaving 16 bases between. The CDR3 is CASSDGGALEYGYTF. For the CDR3, the DNA is TGTGCCAGCAGTGACGGGGGGGCGCTTGAATATGGCTACACCTTC. Based on the CDR3 plus reference TRBV2 and TRBJ1-2, the full variable domain is EPEVTQTPSHQVTQMGQEVILRCVPISNHLYFYWYRQILGQKVEFLVSFYNNEISEKSEIFDDQFSVERPDGSNFTLKIRSTKLEDSAMYFCASSDGGALEYGYTFGSGTRLTVV.

The chain employs TRBV27 and TRBJ1-5; D gene ambiguous. V was pared by 7 bases and J by 0 bases, with 7 bases between. The CDR3 contains 13 residues. Germline CDR1 and CDR2: MNHEY and SMNVEV (reference sequence). DNA for the CDR3: TGTGCCAGCATACCACATAGCAATCAGCCCCAGCATTTT. Translated: CASIPHSNQPQHF.

The chain links TRBV7-9 to TRBJ2-5; 13 nucleotides match TRBD2. Germline loops: CDR1 SEHNR, CDR2 FQNEAQ (reference sequence). This CDR3 is 15 amino acids long. V lost 2 bases and J lost 10; bases outside the gene matches: 7. The CDR3 DNA is TGTGCCAGCAGCTTAATACTAGCGGGGGGGCCAGTCCAGTACTTC. It translates to CASSLILAGGPVQYF.

This rearrangement joins TRBV19 to TRBJ2-3; 9 nucleotides line up with TRBD1. V lost 4 bases, J lost 1 base, and 3 bases stayed unmatched. Germline CDR1 LNHDA, CDR2 SQIVND (reference sequence). The CDR3 has 15 amino acids. The CDR3 nucleotides read TGTGCCAGTAGTACGGGGACAGGGCGCACAGATACGCAGTATTTT. This gives the protein CASSTGTGRTDTQYF.

The rearrangement joins TRBV5-1 to TRBJ2-7, with no clear D. Germline CDR1 and CDR2: SGHRS and YFSETQ. The CDR3 contains 12 residues. Deletions cut 0 bases from V and 2 bases from J, with 3 bases between. CDR3 sequence (DNA): TGCGCCAGCAGCTTGGACACCTACGAGCAGTACTTC. Its translation: CASSLDTYEQYF.

This chain uses TRBV6-5 with TRBJ2-3; D may be TRBD2 (5 bases). Between the trimmed V and J ends, which lost 7 bases and 1 base, there was a span of 12 bases. Germline V gene lookup returns CDR1 MNHEY and CDR2 SVGAGI. CDR3 length: 14 residues. CDR3 nucleotides: TGTGCCAGCACCCGCCAGAGGGGCACAGATACGCAGTATTTT. Translating it yields CASTRQRGTDTQYF.

The chain combines TRBV2 with TRBJ1-1, with D hard to call. V gave up 7 bases and J gave up 6 bases, with 12 bases separating them. Germline CDR1 reads SNHLY; CDR2 reads FYNNEI. The CDR3 has 12 amino acids. In nucleotides, the CDR3 is TGTGCCAGCATGGAGGGAGTCTCTGAAGCTTTCTTT. Translation gives CASMEGVSEAFF.